These T cell receptor beta chains were read from a single sample in a study of blood T cell repertoires in COVID-19. Clones were sequenced by immunoSEQ multiplex PCR, and TCRdb holds only the in-frame ones, with some missing. The sample carries tens of thousands of clones, about 88% recorded once. The sample was peripheral blood. Receptors originate from a man in his fifties with acute or convalescent COVID-19. The CDR3 runs from the conserved cysteine through the conserved F or W. A D gene is named only where the DNA matches it firmly. Some rows mark clone size as missing; the rest say once, few, many or name a class of expanded clone.

J | D | size | V | CDR3 | DNA
TRBJ2-3 | . | . | TRBV7-8 | CASSLVQGLSTDTQYF | TGTGCCAGCAGCTTAGTTCAGGGTTTGAGCACAGATACGCAGTATTTT
TRBJ2-7 | . | . | TRBV29-1 | CSVEETGAYEQYF | TGCAGCGTTGAGGAGACGGGTGCCTACGAGCAGTACTTC
TRBJ2-1 | . | . | TRBV7-3 | CASSPLGTRLTSNEQFF | TGTGCCAGCAGCCCCCTCGGGACTCGACTCACTTCGAATGAGCAGTTCTTC
TRBJ1-5 | . | few | TRBV25-1 | CASSAGVNQPQHF | TGTGCCAGCAGTGCAGGGGTGAATCAGCCCCAGCATTTT
TRBJ2-5 | . | . | TRBV4-1 | CASSQVLGETQYF | TGCGCCAGCAGCCAAGTTCTAGGAGAGACCCAGTACTTC
TRBJ1-2 | . | . | TRBV19 | CASSGGARERYGYTF | TGTGCCAGTAGTGGTGGAGCCAGAGAGCGGTATGGCTACACCTTC
TRBJ1-4 | TRBD1 | once | TRBV5-1 | CASSTGQGLGGEKLFF | TGCGCCAGCAGCACTGGACAGGGTCTCGGAGGTGAAAAACTGTTTTTT
TRBJ1-2 | . | . | TRBV29-1 | CSVDRQVGDYGYTF | TGCAGCGTTGATCGTCAGGTGGGAGACTATGGCTACACCTTC
TRBJ2-1 | TRBD2 | . | TRBV4-2 | CASTQAERGPYNEQFF | TGTGCCAGCACCCAAGCGGAGCGGGGGCCTTACAATGAGCAGTTCTTC
TRBJ1-6 | TRBD1 | . | TRBV9 | CASSPGQGKNSPLHF | TGTGCCAGCAGCCCCGGACAGGGGAAAAATTCACCCCTCCACTTT
TRBJ2-1 | . | . | TRBV5-4 | CASSLGARPDNEQFF | TGTGCCAGCAGTCTGGGAGCCCGGCCAGACAATGAGCAGTTCTTC
TRBJ2-1 | . | . | TRBV27 | CASSLARIVTYNEQFF | TGTGCCAGCAGTTTAGCCAGGATAGTCACCTACAATGAGCAGTTCTTC
TRBJ1-2 | TRBD1 | . | TRBV2 | CASSEALGHRGDGYTF | TGTGCCAGCAGTGAAGCGCTTGGGCACAGGGGAGATGGCTACACCTTC
TRBJ2-1 | . | . | TRBV14 | CASSQLQYNEQFF | TGTGCCAGCAGCCAGTTACAGTACAATGAGCAGTTCTTC
TRBJ1-2 | TRBD1 | . | TRBV12-3/TRBV12-4 | CASSRDRDYGYTF | TGTGCCAGCAGTCGGGACAGGGACTATGGCTACACCTTC
TRBJ1-2 | . | few | TRBV11-2 | CASSLIRDDGYTF | TGTGCCAGCAGCTTAATCAGGGATGATGGCTACACCTTC
TRBJ1-4 | . | . | TRBV20-1 | CSRRSGGRLFF | TGCAGTCGCCGTTCGGGAGGACGTCTGTTTTTT
TRBJ2-1 | TRBD2 | . | TRBV27 | CASSLLTSFNEQFF | TGTGCCAGCAGTTTATTGACTAGCTTCAATGAGCAGTTCTTC
TRBJ2-7 | . | . | TRBV5-6 | CASSARGYEQYF | TGTGCCAGCAGCGCGCGAGGGTACGAGCAGTACTTC
TRBJ1-6 | . | . | TRBV4-2 | CASSQDQGNSPLHF | TGTGCCAGCAGCCAAGATCAGGGGAATTCACCCCTCCACTTT
TRBJ2-7 | TRBD2 | . | TRBV4-1 | CASSQQAGGSYEQYF | TGCGCCAGCAGCCAGCAAGCGGGGGGATCCTACGAGCAGTACTTC
TRBJ1-3 | . | few | TRBV27 | CASSLSAAGPGNTIYF | TGTGCCAGCAGTTTATCAGCTGCGGGACCCGGAAACACCATATATTTT
TRBJ2-3 | . | . | TRBV6-5 | CASGRRDSTDTQYF | TGTGCCAGCGGGAGGAGGGATAGCACAGATACGCAGTATTTT
TRBJ2-7 | . | once | TRBV27 | CASSEQRAYEQYF | TGTGCCAGCAGTGAACAGAGAGCCTACGAGCAGTACTTC
TRBJ2-7 | . | . | TRBV12-2 | CASRPLRTSGRAYEQYF | TGTGCAAGTCGCCCCCTCCGGACTAGCGGGAGGGCCTACGAGCAGTACTTC
TRBJ2-1 | TRBD2 | . | TRBV10-2 | CASSTPGLGDNEQFF | TGCGCCAGCAGTACCCCGGGACTAGGGGACAATGAGCAGTTCTTC
TRBJ2-7 | . | . | TRBV11-2 | CASSLDSQMAYEQYF | TGTGCCAGCAGCTTAGATAGCCAGATGGCCTACGAGCAGTACTTC
TRBJ1-3 | . | . | TRBV4-1 | CASSQDPSGGNTIYF | TGCGCCAGCAGCCAAGACCCTTCAGGGGGAAACACCATATATTTT
TRBJ2-1 | . | . | TRBV6-1 | CASTQGNNEQFF | TGTGCCAGCACACAGGGAAACAATGAGCAGTTCTTC
TRBJ1-4 | . | . | TRBV25-1 | CASSARGLGGEKLFF | TGTGCCAGCAGTGCGCGTGGTCTCGGCGGGGAAAAACTGTTTTTT
TRBJ1-3 | . | few | TRBV12-3/TRBV12-4 | CASSLWRNTIYF | TGTGCCAGCAGTTTGTGGCGAAACACCATATATTTT
TRBJ2-1 | TRBD1 | few | TRBV2 | CARTGTAYNEQFF | TGTGCCAGGACAGGGACGGCCTACAATGAGCAGTTCTTC
TRBJ1-5 | . | . | TRBV28 | CASSLRPGGSNQPQHF | TGTGCCAGCAGTTTAAGACCGGGGGGGAGCAATCAGCCCCAGCATTTT
TRBJ2-2 | . | . | TRBV27 | CASSLSGGATGELFF | TGTGCCAGCAGTTTATCGGGGGGGGCGACCGGGGAGCTGTTTTTT
TRBJ2-4 | . | . | TRBV6-1 | CASSEGTGDIQYF | TGTGCCAGCAGTGAAGGAACCGGGGACATTCAGTACTTC
TRBJ1-6 | TRBD1 | . | TRBV4-1 | CASSQRAGTGVSPLHF | TGCGCCAGCAGCCAACGTGCCGGGACAGGGGTTTCACCCCTCCACTTT
TRBJ2-7 | . | . | TRBV27 | CASSLQGYEQYF | TGTGCCAGCAGTTTGCAGGGTTACGAGCAGTACTTC
TRBJ2-7 | TRBD1 | . | TRBV6-5 | CASTINRDSGYEQYF | TGTGCCAGCACCATAAACCGGGACAGTGGGTACGAGCAGTACTTC
TRBJ2-2 | TRBD2 | . | TRBV7-3 | CASSYMGGGTNTGELFF | TGTGCCAGCAGCTACATGGGCGGGGGAACAAACACCGGGGAGCTGTTTTTT
TRBJ2-7 | . | . | TRBV19 | CASSSAGDRREEQYF | TGTGCCAGTAGTTCCGCTGGAGACAGGCGTGAAGAGCAGTACTTC
TRBJ2-2 | . | once | TRBV5-4 | CASSADGDTDTGELFF | TGTGCCAGCAGCGCGGATGGGGACACTGACACCGGGGAGCTGTTTTTT
TRBJ2-2 | TRBD2 | . | TRBV5-1 | CASSFTSGGSNTGELFF | TGCGCCAGCAGTTTCACTAGCGGGGGTTCGAACACCGGGGAGCTGTTTTTT
TRBJ2-3 | . | . | TRBV13 | CASSLVGGFTDTQYF | TGTGCCAGCAGCTTAGTGGGGGGTTTCACAGATACGCAGTATTTT
TRBJ1-4 | TRBD1 | . | TRBV10-3 | CAISEEGGANEKLFF | TGTGCCATCAGTGAGGAAGGGGGCGCAAATGAAAAACTGTTTTTT
TRBJ2-5 | TRBD1 | . | TRBV19 | CASRPKGQWAYQETQYF | TGTGCCAGTAGACCGAAGGGACAGTGGGCGTACCAAGAGACCCAGTACTTC
TRBJ1-3 | TRBD1 | . | TRBV24-1 | CATSDLYPTGPGNTIYF | TGTGCCACCAGTGATTTGTACCCGACAGGGCCTGGAAACACCATATATTTT
TRBJ2-1 | . | . | TRBV7-9 | CASSSGQIIYNEQFF | TGTGCCAGCAGCTCGGGACAAATAATCTACAATGAGCAGTTCTTC
TRBJ2-4 | . | . | TRBV5-1 | CASSRTGVLAKNIQYF | TGCGCCAGCAGCCGGACGGGGGTCCTAGCCAAAAACATTCAGTACTTC
TRBJ1-5 | . | . | TRBV18 | CASSRTADQPQHF | TGTGCCAGCTCACGGACAGCGGATCAGCCCCAGCATTTT
TRBJ2-1 | TRBD2 | few | TRBV24-1 | CATSDPRAGDNEQFF | TGTGCCACCAGTGATCCACGAGCGGGAGACAATGAGCAGTTCTTC
TRBJ1-6 | . | . | TRBV30 | CACPPGRFGSPLHF | TGTGCCTGCCCACCCGGGAGGTTCGGTTCACCCCTCCACTTT